Listed below are T cell receptor beta chains from one sample, sequenced in a study of graft-versus-host responses after intestinal transplantation. Produced via immunoSEQ multiplex PCR; TCRdb's table is partial and in-frame only. This table has fewer than 150,000 clones, around nine tenths appearing once. Their recognized antigens are unknown. This material consisted of unstimulated CD4+ T cells sorted from spleen or lymph node cells, taken before intestinal transplant. The receptors originated from a human donor who received an intestinal transplant. Each CDR3 is given with its conserved first and last residue. A D gene is named only where the DNA matches it firmly. The size of a clone is reported for some rows only, either as once, few or many, or as a class for expanded clones.

.	TRBV30	TRBJ1-2	.	11	TGTGCCTGGGGACAGCTGTATGGCTACACCTTC	CAWGQLYGYTF
.	TRBV10-3	TRBJ1-5	.	14	TGTGCCATCAGTGAGTGGGGGGCAGGTCAGCCCCAGCATTTT	CAISEWGAGQPQHF
.	TRBV2	TRBJ2-1	.	14	TGTGCCAGCCGATGGGACTCAACCTACAATGAGCAGTTCTTC	CASRWDSTYNEQFF
.	TRBV7-2	TRBJ2-7	.	14	TGTGCCAGCAGCTTAGAGGTTGGGGACTACGAGCAGTACTTC	CASSLEVGDYEQYF
.	TRBV19	TRBJ2-5	.	13	TGTGCCAGTAGTATACGACGGCAAGAGACCCAGTACTTC	CASSIRRQETQYF
.	TRBV18	TRBJ1-1	TRBD1	13	TGTGCCAGCTCTCCGCTTCCAGGGGGCGAAGCTTTCTTT	CASSPLPGGEAFF
.	TRBV5-1	TRBJ1-1	TRBD1	14	TGCGCCAGCAGCTCTGACAGGGTGGGGCCTGAAGCTTTCTTT	CASSSDRVGPEAFF
once	TRBV28	TRBJ2-3	TRBD2	20	TGTGCCAGCAGTTTAAGGGTGGGACTAGCGCCGAAGGCGGGCACAGATACGCAGTATTTT	CASSLRVGLAPKAGTDTQYF
.	TRBV5-4	TRBJ1-1	.	15	TGTGCCAGCAGCTCGGCGGCGAACATGAACACTGAAGCTTTCTTT	CASSSAANMNTEAFF
.	TRBV7-3	TRBJ1-1	.	12	TGTGCCAGCAGCTTAAGTAACACTGAAGCTTTCTTT	CASSLSNTEAFF
.	TRBV7-8	TRBJ1-6	.	15	TGTGCCAGCAGCTTACGTGGGGCCTTAAATTCACCCCTCCACTTT	CASSLRGALNSPLHF
.	TRBV5-8	TRBJ2-1	TRBD2	13	TGTGCCAACGCCCGGGAGGAAGTCGGGGAGCAGTTCTTC	CANAREEVGEQFF
.	TRBV6-1	TRBJ1-5	.	14	TGTGCCAGCAGCACCACTCCTGAATTTGCGCCCCAGCATTTT	CASSTTPEFAPQHF
few	TRBV19	TRBJ1-2	.	13	TGTGCCAGTAGTCCGCTCATTGGCTATGGCTACACCTTC	CASSPLIGYGYTF
.	TRBV11-2	TRBJ1-2	TRBD1	14	TGTGCCAGCAGAACTGGGACAGGGGGTAGTGGCTACACCTTC	CASRTGTGGSGYTF
once	TRBV2	TRBJ1-5	TRBD1	13	TGTGCCAGCAACAGGGGGCTTGGTCAGCCCCAGCATTTT	CASNRGLGQPQHF
.	TRBV4-1	TRBJ2-1	.	14	TGCGCCAGCAGCCAAGTGGGTTCCCCCGCTGAGCAGTTCTTC	CASSQVGSPAEQFF
.	TRBV14	TRBJ1-2	.	15	TGTGCCAGCAGCCAATCTAATTCAGGGGCTCGAGGCTACACCTTC	CASSQSNSGARGYTF
.	TRBV19	TRBJ1-2	TRBD1	14	TGTGCCAGTAGTGGGGACAGGGGACTTGCTGGCTACACCTTC	CASSGDRGLAGYTF
.	TRBV15	TRBJ2-2	TRBD2	15	TGTGCCACCAGCCGCGGGGGGGGCAACACCGGGGAGCTGTTTTTT	CATSRGGGNTGELFF
.	TRBV6-5	TRBJ2-7	TRBD1	14	TGTGCCAGCAGCCCGACGGGACAGGGCTACGAGCAGTACTTC	CASSPTGQGYEQYF
.	TRBV4-1	TRBJ2-4	TRBD2	17	TGCGCCAGCAGCCAAGATAGGCGGGGGTCTTTAGGGTGGATTCAGTACTTC	CASSQDRRGSLGWIQYF
.	TRBV7-9	TRBJ2-3	TRBD1	15	TGTGCCAGCAGCGCCCGGACAGGGGTCACAGATACGCAGTATTTT	CASSARTGVTDTQYF
.	TRBV30	TRBJ1-5	.	16	TGTGCCTGGAGTCGCGAACAACGCCTAGGCAATCAGCCCCAGCATTTT	CAWSREQRLGNQPQHF
.	TRBV7-8	TRBJ2-5	.	15	TGTGCCAGCAGCTTAGCCGGGACACTGGGAGAGACCCAGTACTTC	CASSLAGTLGETQYF
.	TRBV2	TRBJ1-4	.	16	TGTGCCAGCAGTGACAATCCCGGACGGATTAATGAAAAACTGTTTTTT	CASSDNPGRINEKLFF
.	TRBV7-9	TRBJ2-7	.	18	TGTGCCAGCAGCGCCCTACGTGGGGCGGGACAGAACTCCTACGAGCAGTACTTC	CASSALRGAGQNSYEQYF
.	TRBV13	TRBJ2-6	.	15	TGTGCCAGCAGCTTTAAGATCTCCGGGGCCAACGTCCTGACTTTC	CASSFKISGANVLTF
.	TRBV6-1	TRBJ2-1	TRBD1	15	TGTGCCAGCAGCCCAAGACAGGGTGCCTACAATGAGCAGTTCTTC	CASSPRQGAYNEQFF
.	TRBV6-5	TRBJ2-5	.	12	TGTGCCAGCAGTAGGGGAGGCGAGACCCAGTACTTC	CASSRGGETQYF
.	TRBV2	TRBJ1-2	.	15	TGTGCCAGCAGTGGAGTCCAAACAGGGAGCTATGGCTACACCTTC	CASSGVQTGSYGYTF
.	TRBV9	TRBJ1-2	TRBD1	15	TGTGCCAGCAGCCTAGGACAGGGGGCGAGAAATGGCTACACCTTC	CASSLGQGARNGYTF
.	TRBV14	TRBJ1-1	.	12	TGTGCCAGCAGCCAAGGAGGGGCAGGAGCTTTCTTT	CASSQGGAGAFF
.	TRBV15	TRBJ2-5	.	15	TGTGCCACCAGCAGAGATCTGAGGTTGGGAGAGACCCAGTACTTC	CATSRDLRLGETQYF
.	TRBV18	TRBJ2-2	.	15	TGTGCCAGCTCACCGGTAGAAGGGTTGGCCGGGGAGCTGTTTTTT	CASSPVEGLAGELFF
.	TRBV11-2	TRBJ1-1	.	13	TGTGCCAGCAGCTTAGATATCGAAACTGAAGCTTTCTTT	CASSLDIETEAFF
.	TRBV5-1	TRBJ2-2	.	15	TGCGCCGGCAGCTTGGGAAACGCGAACACCGGGGAGCTGTTTTTT	CAGSLGNANTGELFF
.	TRBV11-3	TRBJ1-4	TRBD1	16	TGTGCCAGCAGCATACCGGGACAGGGCTCAAATGAAAAACTGTTTTTT	CASSIPGQGSNEKLFF
.	TRBV6-1	TRBJ2-2	.	14	TGTGCCAGCAGTGAACAACCGAACACCGGGGAGCTGTTTTTT	CASSEQPNTGELFF
once	TRBV10-3	TRBJ2-7	TRBD2	14	TGTGCCATCAGGAAAGCGGGGGGGCCCTACGAGCAGTACTTC	CAIRKAGGPYEQYF
.	TRBV11-2	TRBJ2-1	.	17	TGTGCCAGCAGCTTAGAGGTCGGGGGCCCCTCCTACAATGAGCAGTTCTTC	CASSLEVGGPSYNEQFF